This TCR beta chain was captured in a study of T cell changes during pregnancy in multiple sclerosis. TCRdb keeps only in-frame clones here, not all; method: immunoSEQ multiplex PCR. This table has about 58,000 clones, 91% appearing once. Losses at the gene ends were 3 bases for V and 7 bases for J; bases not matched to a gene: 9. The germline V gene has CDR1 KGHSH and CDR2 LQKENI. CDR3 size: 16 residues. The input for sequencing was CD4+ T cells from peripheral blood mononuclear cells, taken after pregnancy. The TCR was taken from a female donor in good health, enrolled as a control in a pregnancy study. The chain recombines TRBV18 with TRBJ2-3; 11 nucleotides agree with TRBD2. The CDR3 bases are TGTGCCAGCTCACCCGTGCTAGCGGGGGGACTTCATACGCAGTATTTT. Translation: CASSPVLAGGLHTQYF.